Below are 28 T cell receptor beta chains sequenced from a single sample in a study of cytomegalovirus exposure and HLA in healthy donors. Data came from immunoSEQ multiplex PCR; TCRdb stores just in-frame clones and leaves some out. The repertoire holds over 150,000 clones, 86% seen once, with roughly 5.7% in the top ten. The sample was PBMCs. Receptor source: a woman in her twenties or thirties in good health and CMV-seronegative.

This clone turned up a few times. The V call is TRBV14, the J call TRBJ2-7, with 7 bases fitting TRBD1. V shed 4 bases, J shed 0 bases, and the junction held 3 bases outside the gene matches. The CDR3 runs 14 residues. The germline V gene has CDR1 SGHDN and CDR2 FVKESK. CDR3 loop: CASSPTGPSYEQYF. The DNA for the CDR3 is TGTGCCAGCAGCCCGACAGGGCCCTCCTACGAGCAGTACTTC.

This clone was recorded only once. Here the CDR3 DNA reads TGCGCCAGCAGCTATGGGGGTGGTAACACTGAAGCTTTCTTT. Encoded protein: CASSYGGGNTEAFF. This chain links TRBV5-1 with TRBJ1-1, with D perhaps TRBD1 (5 bases). CDR1 and CDR2 from the germline V gene are SGHRS and YFSETQ. Trimming shortened V by 3 bases and J by 2 bases, and 11 bases separated the two germline ends. The CDR3 is 14 amino acids.

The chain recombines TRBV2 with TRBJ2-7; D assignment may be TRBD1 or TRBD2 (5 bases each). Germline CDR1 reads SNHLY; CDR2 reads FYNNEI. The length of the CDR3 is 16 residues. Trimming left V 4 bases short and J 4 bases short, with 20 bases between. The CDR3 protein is CASSGETGTLTYEQYF. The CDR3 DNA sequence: TGTGCCAGCAGTGGCGAAACCGGGACCTTAACTTACGAGCAGTACTTC. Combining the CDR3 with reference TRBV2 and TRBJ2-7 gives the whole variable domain EPEVTQTPSHQVTQMGQEVILRCVPISNHLYFYWYRQILGQKVEFLVSFYNNEISEKSEIFDDQFSVERPDGSNFTLKIRSTKLEDSAMYFCASSGETGTLTYEQYFGPGTRLTVT.

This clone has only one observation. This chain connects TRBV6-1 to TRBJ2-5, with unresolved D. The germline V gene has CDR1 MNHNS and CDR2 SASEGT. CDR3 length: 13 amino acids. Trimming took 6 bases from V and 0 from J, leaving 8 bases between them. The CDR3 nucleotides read TGTGCCAGCAGGGGCCCGTACCAAGAGACCCAGTACTTC. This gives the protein CASRGPYQETQYF.

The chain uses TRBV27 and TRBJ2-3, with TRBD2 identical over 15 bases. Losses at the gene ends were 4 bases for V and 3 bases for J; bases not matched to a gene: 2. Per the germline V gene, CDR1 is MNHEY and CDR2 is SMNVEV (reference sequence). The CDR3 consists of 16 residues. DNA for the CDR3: TGTGCCAGCAGTTCGGGACTAGCGGGAGGAACAGATACGCAGTATTTT. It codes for CASSSGLAGGTDTQYF.

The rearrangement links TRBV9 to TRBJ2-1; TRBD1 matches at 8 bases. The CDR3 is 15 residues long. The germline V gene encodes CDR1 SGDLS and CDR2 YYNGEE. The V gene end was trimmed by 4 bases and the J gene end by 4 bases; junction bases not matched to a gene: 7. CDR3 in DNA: TGTGCCAGCAGCCCAGGGGACAGGTTATACAATGAGCAGTTCTTC. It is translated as CASSPGDRLYNEQFF.

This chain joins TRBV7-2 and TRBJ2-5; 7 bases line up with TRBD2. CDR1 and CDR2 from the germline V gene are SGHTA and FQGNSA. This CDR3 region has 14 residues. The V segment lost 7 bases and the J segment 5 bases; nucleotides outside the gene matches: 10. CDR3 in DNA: TGTGCCAGCATTCCCGGGCCAGCGGGGGAGACCCAGTACTTC. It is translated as CASIPGPAGETQYF.

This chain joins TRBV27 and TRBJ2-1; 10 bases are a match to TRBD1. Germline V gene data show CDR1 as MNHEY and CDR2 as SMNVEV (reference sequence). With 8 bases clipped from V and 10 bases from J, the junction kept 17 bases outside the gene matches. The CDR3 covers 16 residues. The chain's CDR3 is CASGSTGTGALTEQFF. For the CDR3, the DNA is TGTGCCAGCGGTAGCACCGGGACAGGGGCCCTAACGGAGCAGTTCTTC.

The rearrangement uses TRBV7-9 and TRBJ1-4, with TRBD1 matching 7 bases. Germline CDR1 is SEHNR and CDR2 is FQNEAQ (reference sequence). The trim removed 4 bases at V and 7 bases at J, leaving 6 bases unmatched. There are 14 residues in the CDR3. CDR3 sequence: CASSSGGLREKLFF. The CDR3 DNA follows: TGTGCCAGCAGCTCAGGGGGATTACGTGAAAAACTGTTTTTT.

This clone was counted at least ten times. The CDR3 sequence is CASSPVVEGYGEQYF. In DNA, the CDR3 is TGTGCCAGCAGCCCAGTTGTGGAGGGGTACGGCGAGCAGTACTTC. This rearrangement joins TRBV7-2 to TRBJ2-7; weak D call: TRBD2 (6 bases). The V end was cut by 5 bases, the J end by 6 bases, with 20 bases between. The CDR3 is 15 residues long. The germline V gene encodes CDR1 SGHTA and CDR2 FQGNSA.

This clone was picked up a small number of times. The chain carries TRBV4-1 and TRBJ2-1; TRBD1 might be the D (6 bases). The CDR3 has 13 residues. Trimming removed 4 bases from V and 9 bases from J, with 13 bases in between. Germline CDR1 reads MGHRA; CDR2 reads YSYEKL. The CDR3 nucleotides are TGCGCCAGCAGCCCAACAGGGTCGGGTGAGCAGTTCTTC. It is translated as CASSPTGSGEQFF.

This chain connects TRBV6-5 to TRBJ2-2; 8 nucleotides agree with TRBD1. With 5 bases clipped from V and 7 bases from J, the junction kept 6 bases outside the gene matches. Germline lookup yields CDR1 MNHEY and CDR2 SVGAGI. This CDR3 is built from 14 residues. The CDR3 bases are TGTGCCAGCAGTCTTGACAGGGGAAACGGGGAGCTGTTTTTT. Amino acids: CASSLDRGNGELFF.

CDR3 sequence (DNA): TGTGCCAGCAGCGTAGCGGTCGTTCCCAGGGAGCTGTTTTTT. Protein sequence: CASSVAVVPRELFF. The chain links TRBV9 to TRBJ2-2; D uncertain. Per germline, CDR1 SGDLS and CDR2 YYNGEE. This CDR3 contains 14 residues. Trimming left V 0 bases short and J 9 bases short, with 12 bases between. The full variable domain, its missing parts supplied by reference TRBV9 and TRBJ2-2, is DSGVTQTPKHLITATGQRVTLRCSPRSGDLSVYWYQQSLDQGLQFLIQYYNGEERAKGNILERFSAQQFPDLHSELNLSSLELGDSALYFCASSVAVVPRELFFGEGSRLTVL.

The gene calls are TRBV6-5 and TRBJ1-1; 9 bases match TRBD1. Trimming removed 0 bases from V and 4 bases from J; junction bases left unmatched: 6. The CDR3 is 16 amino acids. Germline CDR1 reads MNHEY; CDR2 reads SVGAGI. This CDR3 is CASSYSTTGGSTEAFF. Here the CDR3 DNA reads TGTGCCAGCAGTTACTCGACGACAGGGGGTAGCACTGAAGCTTTCTTT.

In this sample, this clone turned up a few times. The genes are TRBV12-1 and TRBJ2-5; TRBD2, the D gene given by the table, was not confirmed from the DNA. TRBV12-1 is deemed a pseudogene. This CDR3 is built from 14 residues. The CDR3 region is CGFTGGRDQETQYF. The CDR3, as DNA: TGTGGCTTCACCGGGGGGCGCGACCAAGAGACCCAGTACTTC.

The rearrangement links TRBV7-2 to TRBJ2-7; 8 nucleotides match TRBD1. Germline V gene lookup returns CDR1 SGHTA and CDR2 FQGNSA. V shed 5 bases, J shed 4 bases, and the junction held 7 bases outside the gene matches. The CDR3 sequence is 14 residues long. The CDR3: CASSRRQGIYEQYF. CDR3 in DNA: TGTGCCAGCAGCCGAAGACAGGGGATTTACGAGCAGTACTTC. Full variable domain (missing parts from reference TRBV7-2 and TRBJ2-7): GAGVSQSPSNKVTEKGKDVELRCDPISGHTALYWYRQSLGQGLEFLIYFQGNSAPDKSGLPSDRFSAERTGGSVSTLTIQRTQQEDSAVYLCASSRRQGIYEQYFGPGTRLTVT.

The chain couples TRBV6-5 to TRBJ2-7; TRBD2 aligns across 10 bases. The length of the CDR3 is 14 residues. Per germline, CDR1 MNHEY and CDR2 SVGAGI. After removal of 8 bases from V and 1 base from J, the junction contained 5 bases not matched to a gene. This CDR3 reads CASGLTSGSYEQYF. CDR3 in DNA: TGTGCCAGCGGCTTGACTAGCGGGTCCTACGAGCAGTACTTC.

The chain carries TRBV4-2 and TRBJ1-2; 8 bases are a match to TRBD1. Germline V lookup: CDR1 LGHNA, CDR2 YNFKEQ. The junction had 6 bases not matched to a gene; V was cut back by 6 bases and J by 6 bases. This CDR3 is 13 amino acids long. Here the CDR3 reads CASRGSGGNGYTF. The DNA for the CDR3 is TGTGCCAGCAGGGGTTCAGGGGGCAATGGCTACACCTTC.

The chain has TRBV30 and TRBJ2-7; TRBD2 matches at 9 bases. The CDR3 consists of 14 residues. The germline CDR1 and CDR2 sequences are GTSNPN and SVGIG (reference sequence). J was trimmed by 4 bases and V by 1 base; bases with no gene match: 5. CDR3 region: CAWSASSGAYEQYF. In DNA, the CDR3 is TGTGCCTGGAGTGCCTCTAGCGGGGCGTACGAGCAGTACTTC.

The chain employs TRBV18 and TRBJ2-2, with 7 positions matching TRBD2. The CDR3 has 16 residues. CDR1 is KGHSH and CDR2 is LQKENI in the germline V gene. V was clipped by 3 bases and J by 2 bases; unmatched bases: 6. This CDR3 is CASSPLRAGNTGELFF. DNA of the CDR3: TGTGCCAGCTCACCGTTGCGAGCGGGAAACACCGGGGAGCTGTTTTTT.

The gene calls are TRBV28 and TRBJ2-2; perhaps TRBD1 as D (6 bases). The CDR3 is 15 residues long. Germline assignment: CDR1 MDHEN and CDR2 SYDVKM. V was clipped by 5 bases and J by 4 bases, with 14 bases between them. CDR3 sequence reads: CASSTRGGSTGELFF. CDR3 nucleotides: TGTGCCAGCAGTACTAGAGGGGGAAGCACCGGGGAGCTGTTTTTT.

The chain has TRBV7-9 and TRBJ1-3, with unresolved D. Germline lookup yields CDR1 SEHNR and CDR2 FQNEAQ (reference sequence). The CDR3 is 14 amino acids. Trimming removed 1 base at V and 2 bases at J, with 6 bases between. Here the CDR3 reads CASSLGRPGNTIYF. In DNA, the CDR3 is TGTGCCAGCAGCTTAGGCAGGCCTGGAAACACCATATATTTT.

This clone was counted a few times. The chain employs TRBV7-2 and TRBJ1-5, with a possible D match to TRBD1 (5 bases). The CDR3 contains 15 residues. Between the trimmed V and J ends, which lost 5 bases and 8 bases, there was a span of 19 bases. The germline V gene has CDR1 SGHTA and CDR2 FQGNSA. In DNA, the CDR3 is TGTGCCAGCAGCCCAACCGGGGGGGAAGTAAAGCCCCAGCATTTT. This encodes CASSPTGGEVKPQHF.

In DNA form, the CDR3 reads TGTGCCAGCAGCTTATCCCAGGGGTACGAGCAGTACTTC. The encoded protein is CASSLSQGYEQYF. The chain links TRBV7-7 to TRBJ2-7; TRBD1 is a possible D gene (6 bases). Germline lookup yields CDR1 SSHAT and CDR2 FNYEAQ (reference sequence). The CDR3 spans 13 residues. Deletions cut 2 bases from V and 4 bases from J, with 9 bases between. Variable domain in full (rest from reference TRBV7-7 and TRBJ2-7): GAGVSQSPRYKVTKRGQDVTLRCDPISSHATLYWYQQALGQGPEFLTYFNYEAQPDKSGLPSDRFSAERPEGSISTLTIQRTEQRDSAMYRCASSLSQGYEQYFGPGTRLTVT.

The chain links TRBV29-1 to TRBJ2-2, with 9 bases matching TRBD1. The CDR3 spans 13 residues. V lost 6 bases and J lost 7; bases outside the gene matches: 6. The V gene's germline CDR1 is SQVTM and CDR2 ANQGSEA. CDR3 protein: CSVEGQGDGELFF. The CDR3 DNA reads TGCAGCGTGGAGGGACAGGGTGACGGGGAGCTGTTTTTT.

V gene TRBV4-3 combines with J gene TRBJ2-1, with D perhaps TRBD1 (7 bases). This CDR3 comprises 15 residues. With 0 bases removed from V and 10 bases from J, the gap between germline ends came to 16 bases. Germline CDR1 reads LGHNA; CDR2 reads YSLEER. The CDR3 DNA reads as TGCGCCAGCAGCCAAGATCCAGGGGGGATTTGGGAGCAGTTCTTC. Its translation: CASSQDPGGIWEQFF.

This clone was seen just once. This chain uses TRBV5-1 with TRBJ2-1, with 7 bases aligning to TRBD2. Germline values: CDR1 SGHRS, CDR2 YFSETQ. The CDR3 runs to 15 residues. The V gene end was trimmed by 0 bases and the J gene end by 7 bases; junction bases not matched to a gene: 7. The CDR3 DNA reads TGCGCCAGCAGCTTGGTTGCGGGAGCGAGTAATGAGCAGTTCTTC. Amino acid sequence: CASSLVAGASNEQFF.

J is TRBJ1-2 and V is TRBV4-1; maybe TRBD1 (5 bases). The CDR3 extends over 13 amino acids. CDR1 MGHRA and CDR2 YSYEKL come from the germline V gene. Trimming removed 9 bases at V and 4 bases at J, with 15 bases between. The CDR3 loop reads CARGPRHCYGYTF. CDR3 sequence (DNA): TGCGCCAGGGGACCGAGACATTGCTATGGCTACACCTTC.